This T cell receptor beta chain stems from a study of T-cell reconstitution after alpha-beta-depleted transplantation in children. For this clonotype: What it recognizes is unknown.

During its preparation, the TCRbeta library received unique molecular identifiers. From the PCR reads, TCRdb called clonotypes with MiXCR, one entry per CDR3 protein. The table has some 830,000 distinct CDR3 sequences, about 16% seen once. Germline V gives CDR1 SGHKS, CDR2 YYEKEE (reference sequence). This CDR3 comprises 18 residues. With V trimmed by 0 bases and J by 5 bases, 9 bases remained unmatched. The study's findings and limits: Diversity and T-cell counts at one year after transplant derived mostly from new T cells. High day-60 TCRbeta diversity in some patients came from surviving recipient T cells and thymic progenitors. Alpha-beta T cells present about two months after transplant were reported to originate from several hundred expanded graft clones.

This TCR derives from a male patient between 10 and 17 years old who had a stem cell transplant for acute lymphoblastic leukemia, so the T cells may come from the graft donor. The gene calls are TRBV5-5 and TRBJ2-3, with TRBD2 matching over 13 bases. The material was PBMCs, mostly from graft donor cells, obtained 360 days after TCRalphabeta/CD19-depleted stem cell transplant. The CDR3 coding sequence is TGTGCCAGCAGCTTGGGCCCACTAGCGGGAGGGCCGATAGATACGCAGTATTTT. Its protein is CASSLGPLAGGPIDTQYF.